A selection of T cell receptor beta chains follows, all from one sample in a study of beta chain features in type 1 diabetes. This table comes from immunoSEQ multiplex PCR, and its TCRdb copy is limited to in-frame clones, with some not included. The sample lists roughly 730,000 clones, roughly 13% occurring once. The sequenced material came from naive CD4+ T cells from blood. The receptors originated from a man in his late teens or twenties with type 1 diabetes. Both conserved end residues are part of each CDR3. The order of the fields is D gene, J gene, V gene, clone size, CDR3 protein, CDR3 DNA. The D gene is left open where the match is weak. Size is stated for part of the rows, as once, few or many counts, or as a class when the clone is expanded.

D: -; J: TRBJ1-2; V: TRBV15; size: few; CDR3: CATSREEGRGYTF; DNA: TGTGCCACCAGCAGAGAGGAGGGCCGTGGCTACACCTTC
D: -; J: TRBJ2-2; V: TRBV29-1; size: few; CDR3: CSVGGRAGPGELFF; DNA: TGCAGCGTTGGGGGCAGGGCTGGCCCCGGGGAGCTGTTTTTT
D: -; J: TRBJ1-2; V: TRBV6-5; size: -; CDR3: CASSYSRSRRGYGYTF; DNA: TGTGCCAGCAGTTACTCACGAAGCCGTCGGGGCTATGGCTACACCTTC
D: TRBD1; J: TRBJ1-5; V: TRBV30; size: few; CDR3: CAWGLQGSQPQHF; DNA: TGTGCCTGGGGCTTACAGGGGAGTCAGCCCCAGCATTTT
D: -; J: TRBJ2-3; V: TRBV29-1; size: -; CDR3: CSVQRQGTDTQYF; DNA: TGCAGCGTTCAGCGACAGGGCACAGATACGCAGTATTTT
D: TRBD1; J: TRBJ2-5; V: TRBV19; size: -; CDR3: CASSSRQGTFQETQYF; DNA: TGTGCCAGTAGTTCCAGACAGGGGACTTTCCAAGAGACCCAGTACTTC
D: -; J: TRBJ1-6; V: TRBV7-9; size: -; CDR3: CASSLNGGNSPLHF; DNA: TGTGCCAGCAGCTTGAACGGTGGGAATTCACCCCTCCACTTT
D: -; J: TRBJ1-6; V: TRBV27; size: -; CDR3: CASSLSRSTPLHF; DNA: TGTGCCAGCAGTTTATCGAGAAGTACACCCCTCCACTTT
D: TRBD1; J: TRBJ2-1; V: TRBV6-5; size: -; CDR3: CASSYTTGAQGQFF; DNA: TGTGCCAGCAGTTACACTACAGGGGCCCAGGGGCAGTTCTTC
D: TRBD2; J: TRBJ2-1; V: TRBV4-1; size: -; CDR3: CASSQVPGGVQGSRDEQFF; DNA: TGCGCCAGCAGCCAAGTGCCCGGGGGGGTGCAGGGGAGTAGGGATGAGCAGTTCTTC
D: -; J: TRBJ2-7; V: TRBV7-8; size: -; CDR3: CASRVAGGDEQYF; DNA: TGTGCCAGCCGAGTGGCAGGAGGCGACGAGCAGTACTTC
D: TRBD2; J: TRBJ2-2; V: TRBV2; size: -; CDR3: CASSDNLAGVVELFF; DNA: TGTGCCAGCAGTGATAACCTAGCGGGGGTGGTGGAGCTGTTTTTT
D: TRBD1; J: TRBJ2-7; V: TRBV10-3; size: few; CDR3: CATGDSTYEQYF; DNA: TGTGCCACCGGGGACAGTACCTACGAGCAGTACTTC
D: -; J: TRBJ1-6; V: TRBV2; size: -; CDR3: CASSEGPTLSPLHF; DNA: TGTGCCAGCAGTGAGGGACCGACACTTTCACCCCTCCACTTT
D: -; J: TRBJ2-1; V: TRBV6-5; size: few; CDR3: CASSYSRGGIYNEQFF; DNA: TGTGCCAGCAGTTACAGCAGGGGAGGGATCTACAATGAGCAGTTCTTC
D: -; J: TRBJ2-5; V: TRBV7-9; size: -; CDR3: CASSLPPGRDAGETQYF; DNA: TGTGCCAGCAGCTTACCCCCCGGGCGGGACGCGGGAGAGACCCAGTACTTC
D: -; J: TRBJ2-3; V: TRBV5-1; size: few; CDR3: CASSFGGEGTDTQYF; DNA: TGCGCCAGCAGCTTCGGCGGGGAGGGCACAGATACGCAGTATTTT
D: TRBD1; J: TRBJ1-1; V: TRBV28; size: -; CDR3: CASLTHRGSTEAFF; DNA: TGTGCCAGCCTAACCCACAGGGGGTCGACTGAAGCTTTCTTT
D: -; J: TRBJ2-2; V: TRBV11-3; size: few; CDR3: CASSLGRGELFF; DNA: TGTGCCAGCAGCTTAGGCCGAGGGGAGCTGTTTTTT
D: -; J: TRBJ1-1; V: TRBV19; size: -; CDR3: CASSMAPNAEAFF; DNA: TGTGCCAGTAGTATGGCCCCCAACGCTGAAGCTTTCTTT
D: -; J: TRBJ1-2; V: TRBV5-6; size: few; CDR3: CASSLGQFNYGYTF; DNA: TGTGCCAGCAGCTTGGGCCAGTTCAACTATGGCTACACCTTC
D: -; J: TRBJ2-1; V: TRBV6-1; size: -; CDR3: CASSVAYGSYNEQFF; DNA: TGTGCCAGCAGTGTAGCCTACGGGTCCTACAATGAGCAGTTCTTC
D: -; J: TRBJ2-1; V: TRBV7-6; size: few; CDR3: CASSLHPDLSYNEQFF; DNA: TGTGCCAGCAGCCTACACCCGGACCTCTCCTACAATGAGCAGTTCTTC
D: -; J: TRBJ1-5; V: TRBV19; size: few; CDR3: CASTPSSGSLSNQPQHF; DNA: TGTGCCAGTACCCCCTCCTCGGGGAGCCTTAGCAATCAGCCCCAGCATTTT
D: -; J: TRBJ1-2; V: TRBV30; size: few; CDR3: CAIDRLGPYGYTF; DNA: TGTGCCATCGACAGACTCGGGCCCTATGGCTACACCTTC
D: TRBD2; J: TRBJ2-7; V: TRBV7-6; size: few; CDR3: CASSRGGRGEFYEQYF; DNA: TGTGCCAGCAGCCGCGGTGGGCGGGGGGAGTTCTACGAGCAGTACTTC
D: -; J: TRBJ1-2; V: TRBV5-1; size: -; CDR3: CASSSDGYGYTF; DNA: TGCGCCAGCAGCTCGGACGGCTATGGCTACACCTTC
D: TRBD1; J: TRBJ2-5; V: TRBV6-5; size: few; CDR3: CASSTFSDRTETQYF; DNA: TGTGCCAGCAGTACCTTTTCGGACAGGACGGAGACCCAGTACTTC
D: TRBD1; J: TRBJ2-1; V: TRBV19; size: few; CDR3: CASSEGQDYYNEQFF; DNA: TGTGCCAGTAGTGAAGGACAGGATTACTACAATGAGCAGTTCTTC
D: TRBD1; J: TRBJ2-4; V: TRBV10-3; size: -; CDR3: CAISEGTGFQYF; DNA: TGTGCCATCAGTGAGGGGACAGGATTTCAGTACTTC
D: TRBD2; J: TRBJ2-1; V: TRBV7-2; size: few; CDR3: CASSLAAGGENEQFF; DNA: TGTGCCAGCAGCTTAGCGGCCGGGGGGGAAAATGAGCAGTTCTTC
D: TRBD1; J: TRBJ2-7; V: TRBV19; size: few; CDR3: CASSSMDRGFSYEQYF; DNA: TGTGCCAGTAGTTCCATGGACAGGGGCTTTTCCTACGAGCAGTACTTC
D: -; J: TRBJ1-1; V: TRBV5-1; size: -; CDR3: CASSLGWTPAPEAFF; DNA: TGCGCCAGCAGCTTGGGATGGACCCCAGCCCCCGAAGCTTTCTTT
D: -; J: TRBJ1-2; V: TRBV27; size: -; CDR3: CASSLQQGDGYTF; DNA: TGTGCCAGCAGTTTGCAACAGGGTGACGGCTACACCTTC
D: -; J: TRBJ1-2; V: TRBV29-1; size: -; CDR3: CADFQPNYGYTF; DNA: TGCGCCGATTTTCAGCCCAACTATGGCTACACCTTC
D: -; J: TRBJ1-6; V: TRBV10-3; size: few; CDR3: CAISESTIGNSPLHF; DNA: TGTGCCATCAGTGAGTCAACGATAGGCAATTCACCCCTCCACTTT
D: TRBD1; J: TRBJ2-7; V: TRBV30; size: -; CDR3: CAWSAGQGAFYEQYF; DNA: TGTGCCTGGAGCGCTGGACAGGGGGCGTTCTACGAGCAGTACTTC
D: -; J: TRBJ2-1; V: TRBV7-9; size: -; CDR3: CASSWGLVGNEQFF; DNA: TGTGCCAGCAGCTGGGGGCTAGTCGGGAATGAGCAGTTCTTC
D: -; J: TRBJ2-7; V: TRBV4-1; size: -; CDR3: CASSQALGRRSSYEQYF; DNA: TGCGCCAGCAGCCAAGCGTTGGGACGGCGTAGCTCCTACGAGCAGTACTTC
D: -; J: TRBJ1-2; V: TRBV11-3; size: -; CDR3: CASSLEAGIDYGYTF; DNA: TGTGCCAGCAGCTTAGAAGCAGGGATCGACTATGGCTACACCTTC
D: TRBD2; J: TRBJ2-1; V: TRBV5-4; size: few; CDR3: CASSLAGGPGSNEQFF; DNA: TGTGCCAGCAGCTTGGCGGGGGGGCCGGGGAGTAATGAGCAGTTCTTC
D: -; J: TRBJ1-4; V: TRBV7-7; size: -; CDR3: CASSRYEKLFF; DNA: TGTGCCAGCAGCAGATATGAAAAACTGTTTTTT
D: -; J: TRBJ2-7; V: TRBV20-1; size: -; CDR3: CSGRVDEQYF; DNA: TGCAGTGGAAGGGTGGACGAGCAGTACTTC
D: -; J: TRBJ1-6; V: TRBV2; size: -; CDR3: CASSPSSDSQLHF; DNA: TGTGCCAGCAGTCCTAGCTCGGACAGCCAGCTCCACTTT